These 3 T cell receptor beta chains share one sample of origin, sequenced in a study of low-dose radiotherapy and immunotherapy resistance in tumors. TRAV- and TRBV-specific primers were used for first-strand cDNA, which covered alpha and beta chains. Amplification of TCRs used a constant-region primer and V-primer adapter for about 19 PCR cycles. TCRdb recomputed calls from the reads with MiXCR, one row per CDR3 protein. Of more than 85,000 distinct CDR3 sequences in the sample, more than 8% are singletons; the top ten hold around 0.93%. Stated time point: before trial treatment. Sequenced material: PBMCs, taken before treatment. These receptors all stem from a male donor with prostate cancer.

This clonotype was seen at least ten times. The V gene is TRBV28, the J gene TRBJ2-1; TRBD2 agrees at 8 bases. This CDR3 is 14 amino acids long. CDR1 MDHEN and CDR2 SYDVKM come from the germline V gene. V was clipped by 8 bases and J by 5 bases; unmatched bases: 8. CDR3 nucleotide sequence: TGTGCCAGCTTCCGGGAGGGCCGCCACAATGAGCAGTTCTTC. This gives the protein CASFREGRHNEQFF. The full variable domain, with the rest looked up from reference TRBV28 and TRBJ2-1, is DVKVTQSSRYLVKRTGEKVFLECVQDMDHENMFWYRQDPGLGLRLIYFSYDVKMKEKGDIPEGYSVSREKKERFSLILESASTNQTSMYLCASFREGRHNEQFFGPGTRLTVL.

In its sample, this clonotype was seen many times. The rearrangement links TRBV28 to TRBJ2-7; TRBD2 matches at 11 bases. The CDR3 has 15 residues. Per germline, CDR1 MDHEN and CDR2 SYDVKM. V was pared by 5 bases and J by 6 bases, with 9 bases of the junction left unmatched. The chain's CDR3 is CASSQILAGAPEQYF. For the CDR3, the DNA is TGTGCCAGCAGTCAGATACTAGCGGGAGCCCCCGAGCAGTACTTC. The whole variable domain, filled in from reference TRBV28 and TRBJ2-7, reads DVKVTQSSRYLVKRTGEKVFLECVQDMDHENMFWYRQDPGLGLRLIYFSYDVKMKEKGDIPEGYSVSREKKERFSLILESASTNQTSMYLCASSQILAGAPEQYFGPGTRLTVT.

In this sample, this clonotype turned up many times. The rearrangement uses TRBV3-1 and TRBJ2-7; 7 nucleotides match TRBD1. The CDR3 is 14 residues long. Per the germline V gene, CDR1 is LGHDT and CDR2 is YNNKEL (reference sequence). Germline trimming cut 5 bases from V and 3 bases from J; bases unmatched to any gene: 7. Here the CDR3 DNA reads TGTGCCAGCAGCAACAGGGGCCCAGGCTACGAGCAGTACTTC. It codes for CASSNRGPGYEQYF.